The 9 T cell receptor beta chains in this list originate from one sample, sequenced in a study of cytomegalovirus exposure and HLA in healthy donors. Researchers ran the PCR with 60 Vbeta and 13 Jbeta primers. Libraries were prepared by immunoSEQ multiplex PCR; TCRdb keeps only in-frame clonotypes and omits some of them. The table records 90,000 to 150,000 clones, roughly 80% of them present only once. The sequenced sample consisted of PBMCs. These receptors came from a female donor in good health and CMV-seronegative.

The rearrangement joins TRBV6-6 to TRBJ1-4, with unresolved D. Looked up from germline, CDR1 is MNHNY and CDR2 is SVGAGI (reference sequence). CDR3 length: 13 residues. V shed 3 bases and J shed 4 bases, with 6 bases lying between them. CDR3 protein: CASSYLSNEKLFF. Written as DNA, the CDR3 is TGTGCCAGCAGTTATCTTAGTAATGAAAAACTGTTTTTT.

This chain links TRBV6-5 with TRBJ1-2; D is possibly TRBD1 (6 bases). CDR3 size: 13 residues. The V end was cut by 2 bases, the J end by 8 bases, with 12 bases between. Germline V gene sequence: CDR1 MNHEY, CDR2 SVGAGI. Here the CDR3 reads CASSYGEGGGYTF. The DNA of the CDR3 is TGTGCCAGCAGTTACGGGGAGGGGGGAGGCTACACCTTC.

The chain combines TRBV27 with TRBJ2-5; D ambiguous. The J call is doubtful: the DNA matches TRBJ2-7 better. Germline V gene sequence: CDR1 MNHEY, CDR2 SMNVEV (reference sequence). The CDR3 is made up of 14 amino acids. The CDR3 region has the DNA TGTGCCAGCAGTTTAATGAAGAGCTCCTACGAGCAGTACTTC. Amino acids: CASSLMKSSYEQYF.

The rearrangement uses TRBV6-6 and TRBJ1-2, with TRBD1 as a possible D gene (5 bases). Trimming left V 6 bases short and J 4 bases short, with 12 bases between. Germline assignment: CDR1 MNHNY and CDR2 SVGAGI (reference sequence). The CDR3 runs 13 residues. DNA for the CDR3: TGTGCCAGCAGATCCAGGGTTGGCTATGGCTACACCTTC. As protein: CASRSRVGYGYTF.

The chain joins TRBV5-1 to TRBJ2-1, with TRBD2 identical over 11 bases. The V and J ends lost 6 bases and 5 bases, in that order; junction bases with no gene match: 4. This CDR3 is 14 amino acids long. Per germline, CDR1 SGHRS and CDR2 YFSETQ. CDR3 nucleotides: TGCGCCAGCACCCGACTAGCGGGGCACAATGAGCAGTTCTTC. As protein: CASTRLAGHNEQFF.

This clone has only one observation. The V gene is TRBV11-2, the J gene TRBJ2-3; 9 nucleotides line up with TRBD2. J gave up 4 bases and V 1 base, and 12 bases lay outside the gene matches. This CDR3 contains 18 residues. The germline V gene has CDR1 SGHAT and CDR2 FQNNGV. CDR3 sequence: CASSLGRGGSRIADTQYF. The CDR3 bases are TGTGCCAGCAGCTTAGGGCGGGGGGGCTCCCGAATAGCAGATACGCAGTATTTT.

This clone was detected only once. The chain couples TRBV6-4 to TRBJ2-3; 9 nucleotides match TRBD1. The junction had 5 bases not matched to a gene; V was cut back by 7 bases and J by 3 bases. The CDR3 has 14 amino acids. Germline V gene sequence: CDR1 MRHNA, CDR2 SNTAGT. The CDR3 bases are TGTGCCAGCAAGCCGGGACAGGGAACAGATACGCAGTATTTT. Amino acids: CASKPGQGTDTQYF.

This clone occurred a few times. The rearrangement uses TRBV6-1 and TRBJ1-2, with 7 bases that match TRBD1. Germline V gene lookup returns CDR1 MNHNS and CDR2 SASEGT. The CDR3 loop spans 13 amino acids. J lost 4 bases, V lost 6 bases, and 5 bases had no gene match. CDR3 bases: TGTGCCAGCAGGGAGGACAGGACCTATGGCTACACCTTC. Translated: CASREDRTYGYTF.

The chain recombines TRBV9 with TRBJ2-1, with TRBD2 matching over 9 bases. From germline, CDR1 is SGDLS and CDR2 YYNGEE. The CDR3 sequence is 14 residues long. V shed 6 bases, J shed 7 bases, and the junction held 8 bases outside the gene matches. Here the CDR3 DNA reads TGTGCCAGCAAGGTAGCGGGGGTCCTGAATGAGCAGTTCTTC. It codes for CASKVAGVLNEQFF.